The rows below give T cell receptor beta chains drawn from one sample of a study of monozygotic twins with cystic fibrosis. Assay used: immunoSEQ multiplex PCR; TCRdb lists only in-frame clones, some missing. The sample contains 30,000 to 40,000 clones, roughly 96% of which appear only once. Sequencing input: blood. Receptors were obtained from a girl aged 2-10 years with cystic fibrosis. Each CDR3 is given with its conserved first and last residue. The order of the fields is CDR3 protein, CDR3 DNA, J gene, CDR3 length, D gene, V gene. A D gene is named only where the DNA matches it firmly.

cdr3_aa: CASSQDGSGVDTDTQYF; cdr3_nt: TGTGCCAGCAGCCAAGATGGGTCAGGGGTTGACACAGATACGCAGTATTTT; j_call: TRBJ2-3; cdr3_length: 17; d_call: NA; v_call: TRBV14
cdr3_aa: CASSSQWGAGYTF; cdr3_nt: TGTGCCAGCAGTTCCCAGTGGGGTGCTGGCTACACCTTC; j_call: TRBJ1-2; cdr3_length: 13; d_call: NA; v_call: TRBV27
cdr3_aa: CASRGTLRSYEQYF; cdr3_nt: TGTGCCAGCAGGGGGACACTCAGGTCCTACGAGCAGTACTTC; j_call: TRBJ2-7; cdr3_length: 14; d_call: NA; v_call: TRBV28
cdr3_aa: CSVESGLLNTEAFF; cdr3_nt: TGCAGCGTTGAGTCAGGCCTTTTGAACACTGAAGCTTTCTTT; j_call: TRBJ1-1; cdr3_length: 14; d_call: NA; v_call: TRBV29-1
cdr3_aa: CSVAVWSGNTIYF; cdr3_nt: TGCAGCGTTGCTGTGTGGTCTGGAAACACCATATATTTT; j_call: TRBJ1-3; cdr3_length: 13; d_call: NA; v_call: TRBV29-1
cdr3_aa: CASSFSGGTGGTDTQYF; cdr3_nt: TGTGCCAGCAGCTTTTCGGGCGGGACAGGGGGCACAGATACGCAGTATTTT; j_call: TRBJ2-3; cdr3_length: 17; d_call: TRBD1; v_call: TRBV5-8
cdr3_aa: CSVESGTYQYF; cdr3_nt: TGCAGCGTTGAATCCGGGACATATCAGTACTTC; j_call: TRBJ2-4; cdr3_length: 11; d_call: NA; v_call: TRBV29-1
cdr3_aa: CASSLAAIPRGTEAFF; cdr3_nt: TGTGCCAGCAGCTTAGCGGCTATCCCCAGGGGCACTGAAGCTTTCTTT; j_call: TRBJ1-1; cdr3_length: 16; d_call: NA; v_call: TRBV7-8
cdr3_aa: CASIRGSSGANVLTF; cdr3_nt: TGTGCCAGTATTCGGGGGAGCTCTGGGGCCAACGTCCTGACTTTC; j_call: TRBJ2-6; cdr3_length: 15; d_call: NA; v_call: TRBV19
cdr3_aa: CASSLGMKGGKAFF; cdr3_nt: TGTGCCAGCAGTTTGGGGATGAAGGGTGGCAAAGCTTTCTTT; j_call: TRBJ1-1; cdr3_length: 14; d_call: NA; v_call: TRBV6-5
cdr3_aa: CASSTEDRTDYGYTF; cdr3_nt: TGTGCCAGCAGCACCGAGGACAGGACCGACTATGGCTACACCTTC; j_call: TRBJ1-2; cdr3_length: 15; d_call: NA; v_call: TRBV21-1
cdr3_aa: CASSYAGGLHTEAFF; cdr3_nt: TGTGCCAGCAGTTATGCGGGTGGGCTGCACACTGAAGCTTTCTTT; j_call: TRBJ1-1; cdr3_length: 15; d_call: NA; v_call: TRBV6-6
cdr3_aa: CASSWGSGLYGYTF; cdr3_nt: TGTGCCAGCAGCTGGGGTAGCGGGCTCTATGGCTACACCTTC; j_call: TRBJ1-2; cdr3_length: 14; d_call: NA; v_call: TRBV7-8
cdr3_aa: CAGLKRANTEAFF; cdr3_nt: TGTGCCGGGTTAAAACGAGCGAACACTGAAGCTTTCTTT; j_call: TRBJ1-1; cdr3_length: 13; d_call: NA; v_call: TRBV30
cdr3_aa: CASSLIAGKNEKLFF; cdr3_nt: TGTGCCAGCAGCTTAATAGCTGGGAAGAATGAAAAACTGTTTTTT; j_call: TRBJ1-4; cdr3_length: 15; d_call: NA; v_call: TRBV7-9